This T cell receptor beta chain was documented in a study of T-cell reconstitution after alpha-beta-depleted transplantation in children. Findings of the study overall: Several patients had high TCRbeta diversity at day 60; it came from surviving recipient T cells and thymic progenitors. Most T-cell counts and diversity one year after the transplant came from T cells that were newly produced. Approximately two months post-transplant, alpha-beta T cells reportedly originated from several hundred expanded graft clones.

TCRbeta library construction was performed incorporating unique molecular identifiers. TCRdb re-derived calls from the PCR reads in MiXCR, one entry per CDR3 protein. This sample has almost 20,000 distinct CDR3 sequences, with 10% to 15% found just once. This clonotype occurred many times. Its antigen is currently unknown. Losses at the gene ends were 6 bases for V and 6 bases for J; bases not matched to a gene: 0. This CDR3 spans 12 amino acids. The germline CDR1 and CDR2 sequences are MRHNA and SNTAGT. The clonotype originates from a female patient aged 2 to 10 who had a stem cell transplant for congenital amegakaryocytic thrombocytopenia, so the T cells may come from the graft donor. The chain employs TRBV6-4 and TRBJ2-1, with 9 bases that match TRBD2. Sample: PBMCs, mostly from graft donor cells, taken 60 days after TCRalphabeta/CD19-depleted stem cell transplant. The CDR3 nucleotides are TGTGCCAGCAGACTAGCGGGCAATGAGCAGTTCTTC. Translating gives CASRLAGNEQFF.